Below are 10 T cell receptor beta chains sequenced from a single sample in a study of human T cells and chemical hapten exposure. This sample's time point: patch test 3, about 24 weeks after DPC sensitization. Treatment: therapeutic diphenylcyclopropenone sensitization with weekly scalp DPC. TCRdb processed the RACE reads anew with MiXCR; each CDR3 protein has one entry. The sample includes over 150,000 distinct CDR3 sequences, 28% of them seen just once. Sequencing used whole blood, obtained in connection with sensitization to the hapten diphenylcyclopropenone (DPC). These receptors came from a woman under 30 with alopecia areata. Some clones in this sample may be carry-over from other donors' samples.

The V gene is TRBV10-3, the J gene TRBJ2-7; weak D call: TRBD1 (6 bases). Trimming took 4 bases from V and 9 from J, leaving 16 bases between them. This CDR3 is 13 amino acids long. The V gene's germline CDR1 is ENHRY and CDR2 SYGVKD. DNA for the CDR3: TGTGCCATCAGTGGGGACACACTACGAGGGCAGTACTTC. Protein: CAISGDTLRGQYF.

The rearrangement uses TRBV3-1 and TRBJ2-5; D is unresolved. This CDR3 is built from 15 residues. Trimming took off 1 base at V and 0 bases at J, with 9 bases between the two ends. Germline CDR1 LGHDT, CDR2 YNNKEL (reference sequence). The CDR3 DNA sequence: TGTGCCAGCAGCCAAGCGGGTTCGTACCAAGAGACCCAGTACTTC. This encodes CASSQAGSYQETQYF.

The chain combines TRBV7-9 with TRBJ2-4; TRBD2 is a possible D gene (6 bases). This CDR3 is built from 16 residues. Germline V lookup: CDR1 SEHNR, CDR2 FQNEAQ (reference sequence). The V gene lost 6 bases and the J gene lost 1 base, with 16 bases spanning the gap. The CDR3: CASSPTSSAAKNIQYF. CDR3 coding DNA: TGTGCCAGCAGTCCTACGTCTAGCGCTGCCAAAAACATTCAGTACTTC.

This clonotype was detected only a few times. The chain uses TRBV5-8 and TRBJ2-7, with D unclear. CDR3 size: 12 residues. CDR1 is SGHTS and CDR2 is YDEGEE in the germline V gene. Between the trimmed V and J ends, which lost 3 bases and 4 bases, there was a span of 8 bases. CDR3 in DNA: TGTGCCAGCAGCTGGACCGAGTACGAGCAGTACTTC. It specifies CASSWTEYEQYF. Complete variable domain (other parts from reference TRBV5-8 and TRBJ2-7): EAGVTQSPTHLIKTRGQQATLRCSPISGHTSVYWYQQALGLGLQFLLWYDEGEERNRGNFPPRFSGRQFPNYSSELNVNALELEDSALYLCASSWTEYEQYFGPGTRLTVT.

The chain couples TRBV28 to TRBJ1-4; D gene ambiguous. The CDR3 sequence is 11 residues long. Trimming removed 7 bases at V and 8 bases at J, with 8 bases between. Germline CDR1 is MDHEN and CDR2 is SYDVKM. Here the CDR3 reads CASTSYEKLFF. In nucleotides, the CDR3 is TGTGCCAGCACTTCCTACGAAAAACTGTTTTTT.

The chain is built from TRBV28 and TRBJ2-2, with D possibly matching TRBD1 (7 bases). V was clipped by 5 bases and J by 4 bases, with 11 bases between them. The CDR3 runs 14 residues. Per germline, CDR1 MDHEN and CDR2 SYDVKM. CDR3 sequence (DNA): TGTGCCAGCAGTCAGGGGGGCCTCACCGGGGAGCTGTTTTTT. Protein sequence: CASSQGGLTGELFF.

The rearrangement uses TRBV24-1 and TRBJ2-2, with D uncertain. This CDR3 comprises 13 residues. In germline, CDR1 is KGHDR, CDR2 SFDVKD. With 5 bases removed from V and 5 bases from J, the gap between germline ends came to 8 bases. The chain's CDR3 is CATSGRRTGELFF. DNA of the CDR3: TGTGCCACCAGTGGGCGGCGGACCGGGGAGCTGTTTTTT.

This clonotype was seen more than once but under ten times. V is TRBV20-1 and J is TRBJ2-7, with 12 bases lining up with TRBD2. J gave up 2 bases and V 5 bases, and 7 bases lay outside the gene matches. Germline CDR1 DFQATT, CDR2 SNEGSKA (reference sequence). The CDR3 has 15 residues. CDR3 residues: CSAGRLAGVTYEQYF. In nucleotides, the CDR3 is TGCAGTGCTGGACGACTAGCGGGGGTGACCTACGAGCAGTACTTC.

V gene TRBV29-1 combines with J gene TRBJ1-5; the D gene is possibly TRBD1 (5 bases). Deletions cut 4 bases from V and 7 bases from J, with 14 bases between. Germline V gene lookup returns CDR1 SQVTM and CDR2 ANQGSEA. This CDR3 is 13 amino acids long. CDR3 sequence reads: CSVAGGFGQPQHF. In nucleotides, the CDR3 is TGCAGCGTTGCGGGGGGTTTTGGACAGCCCCAGCATTTT.

V usage is TRBV5-4 and J usage is TRBJ2-3, with 8 bases lining up with TRBD2. The V and J ends lost 0 bases and 2 bases, in that order; junction bases with no gene match: 8. CDR1 is SGHNT, CDR2 YYREEE, per germline (reference sequence). The CDR3 extends over 17 amino acids. DNA for the CDR3: TGTGCCAGCAGCTTGGCGGGGGGGCGGGGGCACACAGATACGCAGTATTTT. Residues: CASSLAGGRGHTDTQYF. The variable domain in full, completed from reference TRBV5-4 and TRBJ2-3, reads ETGVTQSPTHLIKTRGQQVTLRCSSQSGHNTVSWYQQALGQGPQFIFQYYREEENGRGNFPPRFSGLQFPNYSSELNVNALELDDSALYLCASSLAGGRGHTDTQYFGPGTRLTVL.